This record looks at one TCR beta chain sequence and its context. Its antigen is not identified. This sample was taken from a study of a mutant IDH1 vaccine in newly diagnosed glioma. As for the study in general: Vaccines were first given 4-6 weeks after radiotherapy alone, or with temozolomide cycles. Earlier therapy was either radiotherapy, temozolomide, or both, and most got both. Study findings and constraints: Changes to the top peripheral T cell clonotypes appeared unrelated to pseudoprogression.

Time point of the sample: week 5, during vaccination. Doses consisted of 300 ug of mutant IDH1 20-mer peptide each, paired with topical imiquimod. Those who donated had recent WHO grade 3 or 4 IDH1-mutant, ATRX-lost astrocytomas. Germline V gene sequence: CDR1 ENHRY, CDR2 SYGVKD. This CDR3 is 18 amino acids long. V lost 2 bases to trimming and J lost 0 bases; unmatched junction nucleotides: 3. This table comes from immunoSEQ multiplex PCR, and its TCRdb copy is limited to in-frame clones, with some not included. The sample lists roughly 25,000 clones; 77% were seen once. The clonotype originates from a man aged 35-49 years with glioma. The chain carries TRBV10-3 and TRBJ2-6, with 11 positions matching TRBD1. Sequencing was performed on PBMCs, taken from a glioma patient whose treatment included an IDH1 peptide vaccine. As DNA, the CDR3 is TGTGCCATCAGTGAGGGGACAGGGGGAACCTCTGGGGCCAACGTCCTGACTTTC. Protein sequence: CAISEGTGGTSGANVLTF.